The T cell receptor beta chain described here comes from a study of T-cell memory formation after mild COVID-19. Germline loops: CDR1 SGDLS, CDR2 YYNGEE. The CDR3 loop spans 15 amino acids. Trimming pared 0 bases from V and 5 bases from J, leaving 13 bases between. TCRdb re-analysed the 5' RACE reads in MiXCR, keeping a single row per CDR3 protein. Of a few hundred thousand distinct CDR3 sequences in the sample, roughly 15% were seen once. Study outcomes and limitations: CD8+ contracting clones occupied EMRA, while CD4+ ones occupied mainly CM and EM.

This clonotype was picked up a small number of times. Its specificity is not known. The clonotype comes from a man between 18 and 35 years old who had mild COVID-19 (a few samples of this study predate the infection). Cell type and time point are not known. The specimen was PBMCs or a T cell subset sorted from them (not recorded which). The V and J genes are TRBV9 and TRBJ2-3; D uncertain. The CDR3 region has the DNA TGTGCCAGCAGCGTAGGGCTGATTCTAGGAGATACGCAGTATTTT. Residues: CASSVGLILGDTQYF.